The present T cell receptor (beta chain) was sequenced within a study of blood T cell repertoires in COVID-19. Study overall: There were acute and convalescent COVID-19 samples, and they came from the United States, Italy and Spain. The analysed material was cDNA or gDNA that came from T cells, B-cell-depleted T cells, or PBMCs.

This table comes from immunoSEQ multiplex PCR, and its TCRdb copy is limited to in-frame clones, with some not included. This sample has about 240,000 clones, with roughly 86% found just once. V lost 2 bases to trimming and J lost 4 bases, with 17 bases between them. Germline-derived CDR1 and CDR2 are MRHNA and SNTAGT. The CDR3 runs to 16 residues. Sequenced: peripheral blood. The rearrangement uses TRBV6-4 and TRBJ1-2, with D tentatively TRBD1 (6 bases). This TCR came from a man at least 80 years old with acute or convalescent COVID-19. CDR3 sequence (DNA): TGTGCCAGCAGTGACCCGACAGGCCGAGTTCTCTATGGCTACACCTTC. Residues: CASSDPTGRVLYGYTF.